The 20 T cell receptor beta chains reported below all come from one sample, sequenced in a study of CD8+ T cells in alopecia areata. Treatment defined: oral pan-JAK inhibitor, 5-10 mg twice daily. Extracted RNA was reverse transcribed, and the resulting cDNA served as sequencing template. Sequencing was performed with immunoSEQ multiplex PCR; in TCRdb, only in-frame clones are kept and a portion is missing. Here the sample spans some 190,000 clones, under 80% being singletons. Sample: CD4+ T cells sorted from blood, taken around week 50, from a patient treated with tofacitinib. The receptors stem from a human donor with alopecia areata.

This chain uses TRBV30 with TRBJ2-7; no clear D. Germline CDR1 and CDR2: GTSNPN and SVGIG (reference sequence). The V and J ends lost 3 bases and 3 bases respectively, with 15 bases between them. The CDR3 totals 14 residues. CDR3 residues: CAWSYKVLDYEQYF. CDR3 sequence (DNA): TGTGCCTGGAGCTATAAGGTTCTAGACTACGAGCAGTACTTC.

This clone was seen only a few times. J is TRBJ2-5 and V is TRBV29-1, with TRBD2 as a possible D gene (6 bases). There are 13 residues in the CDR3. Trimming took off 5 bases at V and 1 base at J, with 11 bases between the two ends. Germline loops: CDR1 SQVTM, CDR2 ANQGSEA. CDR3 bases: TGCAGCGTTACCCGGGACTTCCAAGAGACCCAGTACTTC. Translated, it gives CSVTRDFQETQYF.

The V call is TRBV15, the J call TRBJ2-2, with TRBD2 identical over 10 bases. The V gene's germline CDR1 is LNHNV and CDR2 YYDKDF (reference sequence). J gave up 1 base and V 2 bases, and 1 base lay outside the gene matches. The CDR3 has 16 amino acids. CDR3 sequence (DNA): TGTGCCACCAGCAGAAGGACTAGCGGGAACACCGGGGAGCTGTTTTTT. Amino acids: CATSRRTSGNTGELFF.

The chain has TRBV7-7 and TRBJ1-6; 8 bases align to TRBD1. The germline V gene has CDR1 SSHAT and CDR2 FNYEAQ (reference sequence). The CDR3 loop spans 20 amino acids. The V gene end was trimmed by 5 bases and the J gene end by 9 bases; junction bases not matched to a gene: 24. This CDR3 reads CASSQINLFRDRKKSSPLHF. For the CDR3, the DNA is TGTGCCAGCAGCCAAATTAACCTATTTCGGGACAGGAAAAAAAGTTCACCCCTCCACTTT.

The chain is built from TRBV30 and TRBJ1-5; no firm D call. The germline V gene has CDR1 GTSNPN and CDR2 SVGIG (reference sequence). The V and J ends lost 2 bases and 3 bases respectively, with 8 bases between them. CDR3 length: 13 residues. The DNA of the CDR3 is TGTGCCTGGAGTCGGGAGTCCAATCAGCCCCAGCATTTT. It is translated as CAWSRESNQPQHF.

V gene TRBV5-6 combines with J gene TRBJ2-3; 8 positions match TRBD2. V gave up 4 bases and J gave up 10 bases; unmatched junction bases: 11. Germline V gives CDR1 SGHDT, CDR2 YYEEEE. The CDR3 loop spans 14 amino acids. The CDR3 spells CASSQGLGSLAQYF. Written as DNA, the CDR3 is TGTGCCAGCAGCCAGGGACTAGGGAGTCTGGCGCAGTATTTT. Drawing the rest from reference TRBV5-6 and TRBJ2-3, the complete variable domain is DAGVTQSPTHLIKTRGQQVTLRCSPKSGHDTVSWYQQALGQGPQFIFQYYEEEERQRGNFPDRFSGHQFPNYSSELNVNALLLGDSALYLCASSQGLGSLAQYFGPGTRLTVL.

The J gene is TRBJ2-7, the V gene TRBV30; D not resolved. V gave up 0 bases and J gave up 7 bases, with 7 bases separating them. This CDR3 comprises 11 residues. CDR1 and CDR2 (germline): GTSNPN, SVGIG (reference sequence). CDR3 residues: CAWSVLEEQYF. CDR3 nucleotide sequence: TGTGCCTGGAGTGTACTTGAAGAGCAGTACTTC. The full variable domain, rest sourced from reference TRBV30 and TRBJ2-7, is SQTIHQWPATLVQPVGSPLSLECTVEGTSNPNLYWYRQAAGRGLQLLFYSVGIGQISSEVPQNLSASRPQDRQFILSSKKLLLSDSGFYLCAWSVLEEQYFGPGTRLTVT.

This chain uses TRBV30 with TRBJ1-6, with D hard to call. V lost 1 base and J 7 bases, leaving 8 bases between the germline ends. This CDR3 is built from 13 residues. The germline V gene has CDR1 GTSNPN and CDR2 SVGIG (reference sequence). This CDR3 is CAWSAGLNSPLHF. The CDR3 DNA reads as TGTGCCTGGAGTGCCGGGCTAAATTCACCCCTCCACTTT.

For this clone: The identical CDR3 is also encoded by other nucleotide sequences in the sample. The chain employs TRBV5-1 and TRBJ2-3; D is tentatively TRBD1 or TRBD2 (6 bases each). V lost 1 base to trimming and J lost 1 base, with 10 bases between them. The length of the CDR3 is 15 residues. Germline CDR1 SGHRS, CDR2 YFSETQ. This chain's CDR3 is CASSLRGVGTDTQYF. In DNA, the CDR3 is TGCGCCAGCAGCTTGAGGGGGGTCGGCACAGATACGCAGTATTTT.

This chain joins TRBV30 and TRBJ1-6; D ambiguous. V was shortened by 3 bases and J by 8 bases, with 8 bases between the two germline ends. CDR3 length equals 12 residues. Germline V gene data show CDR1 as GTSNPN and CDR2 as SVGIG (reference sequence). CDR3 nucleotide sequence: TGTGCCTGGAGAAATACAGATTCACCCCTCCACTTT. Its protein product is CAWRNTDSPLHF.

The rearrangement joins TRBV29-1 to TRBJ2-5; D may be TRBD1 (6 bases). Per the germline V gene, CDR1 is SQVTM and CDR2 is ANQGSEA. There are 12 residues in the CDR3. V dropped 3 bases and J dropped 1 base, with 6 bases sitting between them. The CDR3 is CSVEGAQETQYF. CDR3 in DNA: TGCAGCGTTGAGGGGGCCCAAGAGACCCAGTACTTC.

This rearrangement joins TRBV5-1 to TRBJ2-7; TRBD2 agrees at 11 bases. Germline V gene sequence: CDR1 SGHRS, CDR2 YFSETQ. This CDR3 contains 13 residues. J gave up 6 bases and V 7 bases, and 6 bases lay outside the gene matches. CDR3 region: CASGLAGGGEQYF. The CDR3 region has the DNA TGCGCCAGCGGCCTAGCGGGGGGAGGCGAGCAGTACTTC.

Remarks on this clone: In the same sample, other DNA sequences code for this CDR3. The chain couples TRBV7-2 to TRBJ2-7; D is uncertain. CDR3 size: 13 residues. From germline, CDR1 is SGHTA and CDR2 FQGNSA. Trimming cost V 2 bases and J 1 base, with 6 bases left between them. The CDR3 protein is CASSLTRSYEQYF. Here the CDR3 DNA reads TGTGCCAGCAGCTTAACCAGATCCTACGAGCAGTACTTC.

The V call is TRBV5-1, the J call TRBJ2-7, with 12 bases aligning to TRBD1. The CDR3 is made up of 15 amino acids. Germline trimming cut 4 bases from V and 4 bases from J; bases unmatched to any gene: 6. The V gene's germline CDR1 is SGHRS and CDR2 YFSETQ. The DNA for the CDR3 is TGCGCCAGCAGCGCCTCGGGACAGGGGGCATACGAGCAGTACTTC. It translates to CASSASGQGAYEQYF.

This rearrangement joins TRBV7-9 to TRBJ1-1; D is uncertain. CDR1 is SEHNR, CDR2 FQNEAQ, per germline (reference sequence). Deletions cut 5 bases from V and 0 bases from J, with 10 bases between. The CDR3 runs to 14 residues. CDR3 sequence: CASSPGTMNTEAFF. Here the CDR3 DNA reads TGTGCCAGCAGCCCCGGAACCATGAACACTGAAGCTTTCTTT.

This rearrangement joins TRBV30 to TRBJ1-2; the match to TRBD1 covers 8 bases. The germline CDR1 and CDR2 sequences are GTSNPN and SVGIG (reference sequence). The ends lost 1 base at V and 3 bases at J; junction bases unmatched: 7. This CDR3 region has 15 residues. The CDR3 DNA follows: TGTGCCTGGAGTGCCCCAGGGGGCGCGGACTATGGCTACACCTTC. It specifies CAWSAPGGADYGYTF.

There are a few counts of this clone. The rearrangement joins TRBV9 to TRBJ1-6; D call uncertain. Between the trimmed V and J ends, which lost 5 bases and 6 bases, there was a span of 12 bases. Looked up from germline, CDR1 is SGDLS and CDR2 is YYNGEE. This CDR3 is built from 14 residues. DNA of the CDR3: TGTGCCAGCAGTCCCGACGCGGGTAATTCACCCCTCCACTTT. Amino acids: CASSPDAGNSPLHF. The entire variable domain, with the rest obtained from reference TRBV9 and TRBJ1-6, is as follows: DSGVTQTPKHLITATGQRVTLRCSPRSGDLSVYWYQQSLDQGLQFLIQYYNGEERAKGNILERFSAQQFPDLHSELNLSSLELGDSALYFCASSPDAGNSPLHFGNGTRLTVT.

The genes are TRBV11-2 and TRBJ2-5; D is uncertain. Germline loops: CDR1 SGHAT, CDR2 FQNNGV. The V end lost 5 bases, the J end lost 7 bases, and 14 bases lay between the germline ends. This CDR3 is built from 13 residues. CDR3 region: CASSESLWRTQYF. Written as DNA, the CDR3 is TGTGCCAGCAGCGAATCACTCTGGCGGACCCAGTACTTC.

This clone was counted between two and nine times. The rearrangement links TRBV7-2 to TRBJ2-5; D tentatively fits TRBD1 or TRBD2 (5 bases each). V lost 5 bases to trimming and J lost 5 bases, with 21 bases between them. Per germline, CDR1 SGHTA and CDR2 FQGNSA. The CDR3 extends over 16 amino acids. CDR3 in DNA: TGTGCCAGCAGCCGAGACCCGGGACGACGGGATGAGACCCAGTACTTC. This translates into CASSRDPGRRDETQYF.

The chain links TRBV7-2 to TRBJ2-7; TRBD1 agrees at 8 bases. The CDR3 runs to 16 residues. Germline V gives CDR1 SGHTA, CDR2 FQGNSA. The V segment lost 4 bases and the J segment 3 bases; nucleotides outside the gene matches: 11. The CDR3 here is CASSSPQGAIVYEQYF. As DNA, the CDR3 is TGTGCCAGCAGCTCGCCCCAGGGGGCAATTGTCTACGAGCAGTACTTC.